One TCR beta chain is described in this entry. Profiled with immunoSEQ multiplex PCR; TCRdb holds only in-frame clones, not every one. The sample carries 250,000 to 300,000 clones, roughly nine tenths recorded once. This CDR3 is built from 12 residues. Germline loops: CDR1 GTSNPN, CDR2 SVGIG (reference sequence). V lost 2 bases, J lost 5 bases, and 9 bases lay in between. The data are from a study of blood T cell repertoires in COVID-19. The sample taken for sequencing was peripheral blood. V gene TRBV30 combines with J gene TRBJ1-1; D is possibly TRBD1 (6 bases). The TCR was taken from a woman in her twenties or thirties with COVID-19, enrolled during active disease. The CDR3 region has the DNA TGTGCCTGGAGTCTGCAGGGGACTGAAGCTTTCTTT. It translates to CAWSLQGTEAFF.